A single sample is the source of the 16 T cell receptor beta chains below, sequenced in a study of blood T cell repertoires in COVID-19. Sequencing was performed with immunoSEQ multiplex PCR; in TCRdb, only in-frame clones are kept and a portion is missing. The sample includes roughly 100,000 clones, approximately 89% seen only once; the top ten take 17%. Material for sequencing was peripheral blood. The receptors originated from a woman older than 75 in a cohort sampled during active COVID-19.

The rearrangement links TRBV19 to TRBJ1-1, with TRBD1 matching 8 bases. V shed 3 bases and J 4 bases; nucleotides not matched to a gene: 4. Germline assignment: CDR1 LNHDA and CDR2 SQIVND (reference sequence). The CDR3 has 14 amino acids. Here the CDR3 DNA reads TGTGCCAGTAGTATGCAGGGGGCGGCCACTGAAGCTTTCTTT. It yields the protein CASSMQGAATEAFF.

The chain uses TRBV2 and TRBJ2-2; tentatively, D is TRBD2 (6 bases). Germline assignment: CDR1 SNHLY and CDR2 FYNNEI. The CDR3 contains 16 residues. V lost 6 bases to trimming and J lost 7 bases, with 21 bases between them. Here the CDR3 DNA reads TGTGCCAGCAGCCTTCATCCTCTCGGGGGTGGCGGGGAGCTGTTTTTT. Translation gives CASSLHPLGGGGELFF.

The CDR3 sequence: CASLPRASGATDTQYF. The CDR3, as DNA: TGTGCCAGCCTACCGAGGGCTAGCGGGGCCACAGATACGCAGTATTTT. V gene TRBV25-1 combines with J gene TRBJ2-3; 9 nucleotides line up with TRBD2. Germline lookup yields CDR1 MGHDK and CDR2 SYGVNS. This CDR3 is 16 amino acids long. Losses at the gene ends were 8 bases for V and 2 bases for J; bases not matched to a gene: 11.

This clone came up once. The chain is built from TRBV28 and TRBJ1-2; unclear D gene. Trimming left V 4 bases short and J 5 bases short, with 5 bases between. Germline CDR1 is MDHEN and CDR2 is SYDVKM. This CDR3 is built from 11 residues. CDR3 in DNA: TGTGCCAGCAGTTCCCTATATGGCTACACCTTC. Translation: CASSSLYGYTF.

The chain joins TRBV5-1 to TRBJ1-4; 9 bases are shared with TRBD1. V lost 0 bases to trimming and J lost 10 bases; unmatched junction nucleotides: 7. This CDR3 has 15 amino acids. Germline assignment: CDR1 SGHRS and CDR2 YFSETQ. CDR3 sequence reads: CASSLGQGESGKLFF. Written as DNA, the CDR3 is TGCGCCAGCAGCTTGGGACAGGGGGAATCGGGAAAACTGTTTTTT.

The chain couples TRBV9 to TRBJ1-2, with 8 bases aligning to TRBD1. Germline CDR1 is SGDLS and CDR2 is YYNGEE. V shed 7 bases, J shed 6 bases, and the junction held 17 bases outside the gene matches. The CDR3 is made up of 16 amino acids. The CDR3 spells CASGDFMAGGKDGYTF. CDR3 in DNA: TGTGCCAGCGGGGATTTTATGGCAGGGGGCAAAGATGGCTACACCTTC.

This sequence joins TRBV6-5 and TRBJ1-1, with a weak D call TRBD1 (6 bases). The germline V gene encodes CDR1 MNHEY and CDR2 SVGAGI. The CDR3 extends over 14 amino acids. V was shortened by 8 bases and J by 0 bases, with 13 bases between the two germline ends. DNA of the CDR3: TGTGCCAGCGCATCGGGACAAATGAACACTGAAGCTTTCTTT. Translated: CASASGQMNTEAFF.

The chain uses TRBV19 and TRBJ2-1; D gene ambiguous. The CDR3 extends over 12 amino acids. Germline V gives CDR1 LNHDA, CDR2 SQIVND (reference sequence). Deletions cut 3 bases from V and 9 bases from J, with 9 bases between. CDR3 DNA: TGTGCCAGTAGTATCTTGGCAAGTGAGCAGTTCTTC. Its translation is CASSILASEQFF.

The rearrangement joins TRBV4-2 to TRBJ2-3; 14 bases map to TRBD2. V lost 6 bases and J lost 3; bases outside the gene matches: 5. Germline CDR1 LGHNA, CDR2 YNFKEQ. The CDR3 totals 16 residues. The CDR3 DNA follows: TGTGCCAGCAGTCTAAGACTAGCGGGGGGGACAGATACGCAGTATTTT. Its translation is CASSLRLAGGTDTQYF.

The gene calls are TRBV7-3 and TRBJ1-2; maybe TRBD1 (6 bases). The CDR3 runs to 15 residues. The germline V and J ends were trimmed by 5 bases and 7 bases, with 20 bases remaining between them. Germline values: CDR1 SGHTA, CDR2 FQGTGA. In DNA, the CDR3 is TGTGCCAGCAGCCAGGGGTCGGACAGTCTGGGTGGCTACACCTTC. Translated, it gives CASSQGSDSLGGYTF.

The V and J genes are TRBV5-1 and TRBJ2-1; no clear D. The ends were cut back, 0 bases at V and 5 bases at J, with 12 bases in the middle. Germline CDR1 is SGHRS and CDR2 is YFSETQ. The CDR3 spans 15 residues. The CDR3 region is CASSLDGQANNEQFF. In DNA form, the CDR3 reads TGCGCCAGCAGCTTGGATGGGCAGGCTAACAATGAGCAGTTCTTC.

This clone has just a few counts. The rearrangement uses TRBV9 and TRBJ1-2, with a weak D call TRBD1 (6 bases). V dropped 3 bases and J dropped 6 bases, with 15 bases sitting between them. This CDR3 is built from 14 residues. The germline V gene encodes CDR1 SGDLS and CDR2 YYNGEE. The CDR3 loop is CASSATGPWNGYTF. The CDR3 DNA sequence: TGTGCCAGCAGCGCCACAGGGCCCTGGAATGGCTACACCTTC.

This clone was observed once. This chain uses TRBV19 with TRBJ2-3; TRBD2 aligns across 10 bases. CDR1 and CDR2 from the germline V gene are LNHDA and SQIVND (reference sequence). The CDR3 consists of 15 residues. V lost 5 bases and J lost 5; bases outside the gene matches: 7. The CDR3 region is CASSVGTSVRDTQYF. In nucleotides, the CDR3 is TGTGCCAGTAGTGTTGGGACTAGCGTCAGAGATACGCAGTATTTT.

V gene TRBV27 combines with J gene TRBJ1-2; 10 positions match TRBD1. Trimming took 5 bases from V and 8 from J; bases not matched to a gene: 8. This CDR3 has 14 amino acids. Germline-derived CDR1 and CDR2 are MNHEY and SMNVEV (reference sequence). CDR3 sequence: CASSTGTGDWGYTF. The CDR3 DNA follows: TGTGCCAGCAGTACCGGGACAGGGGATTGGGGCTACACCTTC.

The chain has TRBV5-4 and TRBJ1-1; D not resolved. Germline V gene data show CDR1 as SGHNT and CDR2 as YYREEE (reference sequence). The CDR3 totals 15 residues. V shed 0 bases and J shed 2 bases, with 11 bases lying between them. CDR3 loop: CASSLDVGGNTEAFF. DNA for the CDR3: TGTGCCAGCAGCTTGGACGTAGGCGGCAACACTGAAGCTTTCTTT.

This clone was found once. The V call is TRBV7-6, the J call TRBJ1-1; 7 positions agree with TRBD1. Per the germline V gene, CDR1 is SGHVS and CDR2 is FNYEAQ. The CDR3 runs to 16 residues. Unmatched junction bases numbered 12, after V lost 2 bases and J lost 6 bases. The CDR3 here is CASSLNPGTAMSEAFF. The CDR3 nucleotides are TGTGCCAGCAGCTTAAATCCCGGGACAGCAATGTCTGAAGCTTTCTTT.